Each of the 26 T cell receptor beta chains below was sequenced from the same sample in a study of identical twins. TCRdb passed the 5' RACE reads through MiXCR, listing each CDR3 protein once. The sample has hundreds of thousands of distinct CDR3 sequences, 8% to 9% seen once; the top ten hold roughly 0.9%. The data also belong to a second study, concerning yellow fever vaccine responses in identical twins.

Sequencing input: PBMCs. These receptors came from a woman under 30 in good health.

This clonotype was seen ten or more times. The gene calls are TRBV12-3 or TRBV12-4 and TRBJ2-3; 12 bases line up with TRBD2. The CDR3 loop spans 15 amino acids. J was trimmed by 3 bases and V by 6 bases; bases with no gene match: 4. The CDR3 nucleotides read TGTGCCAGCAGGCCCCTAGCGGGAGGGACAGATACGCAGTATTTT. Translation gives CASRPLAGGTDTQYF.

Only a few counts were recorded for this clonotype. V usage is TRBV7-2 and J usage is TRBJ2-5, with D possibly TRBD1 on 6 matching bases. Germline values: CDR1 SGHTA, CDR2 FQGNSA. Trimming pared 1 base from V and 5 bases from J, leaving 17 bases between. This CDR3 contains 16 residues. Written as DNA, the CDR3 is TGTGCCAGCAGCTTAGGGGCTCAGGGGCGAAGGGAGACCCAGTACTTC. The encoded protein is CASSLGAQGRRETQYF.

In its sample, this clonotype was seen many times. For the CDR3, the DNA is TGTGCCACCAGTGAACTAGCGGGAGAAACCGGGGAGCTGTTTTTT. It encodes CATSELAGETGELFF. V gene TRBV24-1 combines with J gene TRBJ2-2; TRBD2 matches 11 bases. The V gene's germline CDR1 is KGHDR and CDR2 SFDVKD. CDR3 length: 15 residues. Germline trimming cut 4 bases from V and 5 bases from J; bases unmatched to any gene: 2.

CDR3 bases: TGTGCCAGCACCCGGGATCCGCCGAATCAGCCCCAGCATTTT. This translates into CASTRDPPNQPQHF. The chain links TRBV2 to TRBJ1-5; no clear D. V shed 7 bases and J shed 4 bases, with 14 bases lying between them. This CDR3 comprises 14 residues. Germline values: CDR1 SNHLY, CDR2 FYNNEI. Looking up the rest from reference TRBV2 and TRBJ1-5 gives the full variable domain: EPEVTQTPSHQVTQMGQEVILRCVPISNHLYFYWYRQILGQKVEFLVSFYNNEISEKSEIFDDQFSVERPDGSNFTLKIRSTKLEDSAMYFCASTRDPPNQPQHFGDGTRLSIL.

This clonotype was seen a few times. The chain recombines TRBV12-3 or TRBV12-4 with TRBJ2-2; D not certain. V was clipped by 7 bases and J by 3 bases, with 9 bases between them. The CDR3 has 13 amino acids. This CDR3 is CASTPVYTGELFF. DNA of the CDR3: TGTGCCAGCACCCCGGTGTACACCGGGGAGCTGTTTTTT.

The chain uses TRBV12-3 or TRBV12-4 and TRBJ2-1, with a possible D match to TRBD2 (5 bases). V was pared by 6 bases and J by 0 bases, with 15 bases between. The CDR3 has 16 amino acids. CDR3 coding DNA: TGTGCCAGCAGGCCCGGACTTCCCAGCTCCTACAATGAGCAGTTCTTC. It is translated as CASRPGLPSSYNEQFF.

The V gene is TRBV12-3 or TRBV12-4, the J gene TRBJ2-3; TRBD1 is a possible D gene (5 bases). Between the trimmed V and J ends, which lost 6 bases and 1 base, there was a span of 17 bases. The CDR3 spans 16 residues. This chain's CDR3 is CASRGQPKGGTDTQYF. In nucleotides, the CDR3 is TGTGCCAGCAGAGGGCAGCCCAAAGGGGGCACAGATACGCAGTATTTT.

This clonotype showed up many times. The gene calls are TRBV10-3 and TRBJ2-1; TRBD2 aligns across 11 bases. Trimming took 2 bases from V and 0 from J; bases not matched to a gene: 6. The CDR3 extends over 18 amino acids. Germline lookup yields CDR1 ENHRY and CDR2 SYGVKD. The CDR3 spells CAISERLAGGSSYNEQFF. The CDR3 region has the DNA TGTGCCATCAGTGAGAGGCTAGCGGGGGGAAGCTCCTACAATGAGCAGTTCTTC.

This clonotype was seen more than once but under ten times. J is TRBJ2-1 and V is TRBV7-9, with TRBD2 matching 7 bases. The CDR3 sequence is 16 residues long. With V trimmed by 0 bases and J by 7 bases, 9 bases remained unmatched. Looked up from germline, CDR1 is SEHNR and CDR2 is FQNEAQ (reference sequence). The chain's CDR3 is CASSLAGGPMGNEQFF. The CDR3 bases are TGTGCCAGCAGCTTAGCGGGAGGGCCCATGGGGAATGAGCAGTTCTTC. Variable domain in full (rest from reference TRBV7-9 and TRBJ2-1): DTGVSQNPRHKITKRGQNVTFRCDPISEHNRLYWYRQTLGQGPEFLTYFQNEAQLEKSRLLSDRFSAERPKGSFSTLEIQRTEQGDSAMYLCASSLAGGPMGNEQFFGPGTRLTVL.

This clonotype was observed many times. The J gene is TRBJ2-1, the V gene TRBV24-1, with 10 bases aligning to TRBD2. This CDR3 has 16 amino acids. CDR1 is KGHDR and CDR2 is SFDVKD in the germline V gene. V shed 2 bases and J 4 bases; nucleotides not matched to a gene: 4. The CDR3 protein is CATSDWTSGDYNEQFF. CDR3 coding DNA: TGTGCCACCAGTGATTGGACTAGCGGAGATTACAATGAGCAGTTCTTC.

J is TRBJ1-6 and V is TRBV20-1; D perhaps matches TRBD1 (5 bases). The CDR3 spans 14 residues. The germline V gene encodes CDR1 DFQATT and CDR2 SNEGSKA (reference sequence). V shed 3 bases and J shed 6 bases, with 12 bases lying between them. For the CDR3, the DNA is TGCAGTGCTAGCCGGGGGGTTGGTAATTCACCCCTCCACTTT. It encodes CSASRGVGNSPLHF.

This clonotype was observed a handful of times. The gene calls are TRBV7-2 and TRBJ2-2; D is undetermined. This CDR3 comprises 14 residues. Germline V CDR1 and CDR2: SGHTA, FQGNSA. The V end was cut by 4 bases, the J end by 1 base, with 7 bases between. Written as DNA, the CDR3 is TGTGCCAGCAGCTCCCACTGGAACACCGGGGAGCTGTTTTTT. It specifies CASSSHWNTGELFF.

The chain joins TRBV20-1 to TRBJ2-3; TRBD2 aligns across 9 bases. Germline CDR1 reads DFQATT; CDR2 reads SNEGSKA (reference sequence). The length of the CDR3 is 16 residues. The CDR3 DNA follows: TGCAGCGTGACTAGCGGATCGCTTCGTGGCACAGATACGCAGTATTTT. It encodes CSVTSGSLRGTDTQYF.

This clonotype was seen more than once but under ten times. The rearrangement links TRBV2 to TRBJ2-5; D unresolved. The CDR3 length is 14 residues. In germline, CDR1 is SNHLY, CDR2 FYNNEI. Trimming pared 7 bases from V and 1 base from J, leaving 13 bases between. The CDR3 here is CASTAGTFQETQYF. CDR3 sequence (DNA): TGTGCCAGCACCGCCGGTACTTTCCAAGAGACCCAGTACTTC.

There are a few counts of this clonotype. The chain has TRBV11-2 and TRBJ2-3, with TRBD2 as a possible D gene (5 bases). There are 16 residues in the CDR3. Trimming removed 1 base at V and 4 bases at J, with 15 bases between. Germline assignment: CDR1 SGHAT and CDR2 FQNNGV. Here the CDR3 reads CASSLVVLGKADTQYF. CDR3 coding DNA: TGTGCCAGCAGCTTAGTGGTTCTCGGGAAGGCAGATACGCAGTATTTT. The whole variable domain, remainder taken from reference TRBV11-2 and TRBJ2-3, is EAGVAQSPRYKIIEKRQSVAFWCNPISGHATLYWYQQILGQGPKLLIQFQNNGVVDDSQLPKDRFSAERLKGVDSTLKIQPAKLEDSAVYLCASSLVVLGKADTQYFGPGTRLTVL.

This clonotype was picked up a small number of times. This chain uses TRBV3-1 with TRBJ2-7; D unclear. V lost 3 bases and J 2 bases, leaving 11 bases between the germline ends. CDR3 size: 14 residues. CDR1 is LGHDT and CDR2 is YNNKEL in the germline V gene (reference sequence). CDR3 in amino acids: CASSHPPTTYEQYF. CDR3 DNA sequence: TGTGCCAGCAGCCATCCACCCACTACCTACGAGCAGTACTTC.

This clonotype was picked up a small number of times. The chain employs TRBV12-3 or TRBV12-4 and TRBJ1-4; 11 positions agree with TRBD1. The CDR3 is made up of 14 amino acids. Unmatched junction bases numbered 8, after V lost 6 bases and J lost 11 bases. The CDR3 DNA follows: TGTGCCAGCAGCTCCGGGACAGGGGGTGGGAAACTGTTTTTT. It yields the protein CASSSGTGGGKLFF.

This clonotype was observed a handful of times. The chain uses TRBV12-3 or TRBV12-4 and TRBJ1-6, with D hard to call. Deletions cut 2 bases from V and 11 bases from J, with 13 bases between. The CDR3 consists of 14 residues. In DNA form, the CDR3 reads TGTGCCAGCAGTTTAAGCGGCCTGGGTGCACCCCTCCACTTT. Residues: CASSLSGLGAPLHF.

In its sample, this clonotype was seen many times. This chain links TRBV20-1 with TRBJ1-2; unclear D gene. V dropped 0 bases and J dropped 4 bases, with 12 bases sitting between them. The CDR3 runs to 14 residues. Germline CDR1 reads DFQATT; CDR2 reads SNEGSKA (reference sequence). CDR3 region: CSAREEALSYGYTF. CDR3 bases: TGCAGTGCTAGAGAAGAGGCCCTTTCCTATGGCTACACCTTC.

This clonotype was observed many times. CDR3: CASIGGSGANVLTF. The CDR3 DNA sequence: TGTGCCAGCATAGGTGGATCTGGGGCCAACGTCCTGACTTTC. The chain uses TRBV25-1 and TRBJ2-6; D ambiguous. V lost 7 bases, J lost 1 base, and 8 bases lay in between. The CDR3 sequence is 14 residues long. Germline values: CDR1 MGHDK, CDR2 SYGVNS.

This clonotype was detected ten times or more. V and J are TRBV4-1 and TRBJ2-5; no definite D call. The germline V and J ends were trimmed by 1 base and 1 base, with 7 bases remaining between them. The CDR3 length is 14 residues. Germline V gene lookup returns CDR1 MGHRA and CDR2 YSYEKL. CDR3 DNA sequence: TGCGCCAGCAGCCAAGCGGGCCTCCAAGAGACCCAGTACTTC. It specifies CASSQAGLQETQYF.

Ten or more counts support this clonotype. The chain carries TRBV2 and TRBJ2-7, with TRBD2 identical over 8 bases. Germline trimming cut 10 bases from V and 0 bases from J; bases unmatched to any gene: 20. CDR1 is SNHLY and CDR2 is FYNNEI in the germline V gene. This CDR3 spans 18 amino acids. CDR3 loop: CATQRDSGISISSYEQYF. Here the CDR3 DNA reads TGTGCCACCCAGCGTGATAGCGGGATATCCATTTCCTCCTACGAGCAGTACTTC.

The chain combines TRBV6-4 with TRBJ2-1; D unresolved. Deletions cut 0 bases from V and 7 bases from J, with 16 bases between. The CDR3 has 16 amino acids. Germline V gives CDR1 MRHNA, CDR2 SNTAGT. The CDR3 here is CASSDSRAPEENEQFF. In nucleotides, the CDR3 is TGTGCCAGCAGTGACTCAAGGGCCCCCGAGGAAAATGAGCAGTTCTTC.

The chain recombines TRBV7-9 with TRBJ2-5, with 7 bases matching TRBD2. The germline gives CDR1 SEHNR, CDR2 FQNEAQ (reference sequence). CDR3 size: 15 residues. The V segment lost 5 bases and the J segment 4 bases; nucleotides outside the gene matches: 10. This CDR3 reads CASSLERGTGETQYF. The CDR3 DNA sequence: TGTGCCAGCAGCCTCGAGCGGGGAACGGGAGAGACCCAGTACTTC.

The V gene is TRBV9, the J gene TRBJ2-2; D uncertain. V lost 3 bases, J lost 8 bases, and 11 bases lay in between. This CDR3 has 13 amino acids. The germline V gene encodes CDR1 SGDLS and CDR2 YYNGEE. This chain's CDR3 is CASSADPVGELFF. DNA for the CDR3: TGTGCCAGCAGCGCCGATCCGGTGGGGGAGCTGTTTTTT.

The chain combines TRBV6-5 with TRBJ2-5; no clear D gene. Germline-derived CDR1 and CDR2 are MNHEY and SVGAGI. V shed 2 bases and J shed 0 bases, with 7 bases lying between them. The CDR3 has 14 residues. The CDR3 nucleotides read TGTGCCAGCAGTTACCGGGTTAACCAAGAGACCCAGTACTTC. This translates into CASSYRVNQETQYF.